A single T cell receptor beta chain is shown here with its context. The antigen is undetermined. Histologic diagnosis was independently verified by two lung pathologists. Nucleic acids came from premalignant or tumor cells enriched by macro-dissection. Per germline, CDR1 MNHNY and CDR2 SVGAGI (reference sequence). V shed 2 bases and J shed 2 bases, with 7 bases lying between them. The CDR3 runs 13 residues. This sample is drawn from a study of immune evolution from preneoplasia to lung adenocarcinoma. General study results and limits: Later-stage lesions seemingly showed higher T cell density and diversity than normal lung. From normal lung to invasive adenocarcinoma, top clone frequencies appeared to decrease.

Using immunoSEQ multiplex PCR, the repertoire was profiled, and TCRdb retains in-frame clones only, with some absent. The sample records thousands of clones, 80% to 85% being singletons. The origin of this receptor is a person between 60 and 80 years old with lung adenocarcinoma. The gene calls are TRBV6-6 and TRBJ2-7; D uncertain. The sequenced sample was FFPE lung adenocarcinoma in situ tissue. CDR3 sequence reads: CASSYQATYEQYF. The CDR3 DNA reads TGTGCCAGCAGTTACCAGGCCACCTACGAGCAGTACTTC.